The clone carrying this TCR beta chain was observed a single time. Its antigen is as yet unknown. The data were taken from a study of OX40 agonist ivuxolimab in advanced cancers. Study-wide results and caveats: Among the lowest levels of clonal expansion were found in partial responders at 0.1-3.0 mg/kg. There were, on average, more expanded clones in CD8+ T cells than in CD4+. The CD4+ and CD8+ T cells in the blood had expanded clonally by week 6 at 0.1 to 3.0 mg/kg.

The CDR3 spans 13 residues. The germline CDR1 and CDR2 sequences are MNHEY and SMNVEV (reference sequence). Trimming removed 0 bases from V and 4 bases from J, with 3 bases in between. The timepoints at which blood was sampled were baseline, cycle 4 day 1, and cycle 7 day 1. The data were produced by immunoSEQ multiplex PCR, yet TCRdb's version contains in-frame clones alone and is incomplete. Of some 86,000 clones in the sample, about 85% were seen once. The sequencing used CD4+ or CD8+ T cells sorted from blood, collected in a trial of the OX40 agonist ivuxolimab. This sequence joins TRBV27 and TRBJ2-2; D is unresolved. This sequence originates from an adult with an advanced solid tumor such as melanoma, head and neck, liver or kidney cancer. CDR3 nucleotide sequence: TGTGCCAGCAGTTTATCGTTCACCGGGGAGCTGTTTTTT. Its protein product is CASSLSFTGELFF.